Included here is one T cell receptor beta chain sequence, with context. The sample originates from a study of cytomegalovirus exposure and HLA in healthy donors. It was with 60 Vbeta and 13 Jbeta primers that the PCR ran. Assay: immunoSEQ multiplex PCR; the TCRdb copy retains only in-frame clones and omits some. The listing records roughly 200,000 clones. This CDR3 contains 15 residues. CDR1 is SGHRS, CDR2 YFSETQ, per germline. Germline trimming cut 4 bases from V and 1 base from J; bases unmatched to any gene: 5. The V gene is TRBV5-1, the J gene TRBJ2-7, with 10 bases aligning to TRBD1. Specimen: PBMCs. The receptor was isolated from a man aged 25 to 45 in good health and CMV-seronegative. The DNA of the CDR3 is TGCGCCAGCAGCCCCGGGGGACAGGGGTCCTACGAGCAGTACTTC. Its translation is CASSPGGQGSYEQYF. Together with reference TRBV5-1 and TRBJ2-7, the CDR3 gives the full variable domain: KAGVTQTPRYLIKTRGQQVTLSCSPISGHRSVSWYQQTPGQGLQFLFEYFSETQRNKGNFPGRFSGRQFSNSRSEMNVSTLELGDSALYLCASSPGGQGSYEQYFGPGTRLTVT.